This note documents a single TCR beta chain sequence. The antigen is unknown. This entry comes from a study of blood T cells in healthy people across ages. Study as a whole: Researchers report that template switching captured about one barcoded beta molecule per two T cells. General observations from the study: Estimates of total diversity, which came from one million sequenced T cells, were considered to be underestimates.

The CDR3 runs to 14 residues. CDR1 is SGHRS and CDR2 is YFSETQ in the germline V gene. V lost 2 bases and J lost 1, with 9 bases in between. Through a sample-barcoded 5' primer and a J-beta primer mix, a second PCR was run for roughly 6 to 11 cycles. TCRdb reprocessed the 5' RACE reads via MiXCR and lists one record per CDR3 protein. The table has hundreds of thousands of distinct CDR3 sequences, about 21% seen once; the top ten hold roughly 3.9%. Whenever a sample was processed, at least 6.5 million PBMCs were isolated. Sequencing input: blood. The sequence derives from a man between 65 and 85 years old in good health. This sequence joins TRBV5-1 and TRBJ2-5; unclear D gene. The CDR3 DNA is TGCGCCAGCAGCTTATTGAGGTTCCAAGAGACCCAGTACTTC. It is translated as CASSLLRFQETQYF.